This T cell receptor beta chain was observed in a study of T cells in Graves' hyperthyroidism and ophthalmopathy. RNA transcripts gave rise to amplified TCR beta CDR3 regions. HTBI primers were used for first-round RT-PCR of the TCR CDR3. TCRdb re-called the multiplex PCR reads through MiXCR, storing one row per CDR3 protein. The table includes roughly 580,000 distinct CDR3 sequences, about 14% detected once. The origin of this receptor is a woman in her twenties or thirties with Graves' hyperthyroidism that later progressed to Graves' ophthalmopathy. Sequenced material: blood.

As DNA, the CDR3 is TGTGCCAGCAGCGCCCGGGACTCCTCCGCTACGCAGTATTTT. Its translation: CASSARDSSATQYF. The J gene is TRBJ2-3, the V gene TRBV3-1; D is perhaps TRBD2 (6 bases). V was cut by 5 bases and J by 8 bases, with 17 bases left in between. This CDR3 has 14 residues. Germline V CDR1 and CDR2: LGHDT, YNNKEL (reference sequence).